This TCR beta chain was recovered during a study of T cell responses to AZD1222 COVID-19 vaccine (dated by TCRdb to the early 2020s). Describing the broader study: AZD1222 recipients given second doses at about 4 weeks or at about 12 weeks were pooled, since spike-specific TCR depth and breadth were not found to differ between the two schedules. A total of 230 to 250 trial participants underwent TCR sequencing, of whom roughly 210 received two doses of AZD1222 and 26 received two doses of the MenACWY control vaccine. Trial participants were enrolled into age subgroups of 18-55, 56-69 and 70-plus years, which contained about 150, 27 and 61 TCR-sequenced participants, respectively.

V is cut by 2 bases and J by 6 bases, and the space between the germline ends is 22 bases. CDR1 and CDR2 are drawn from the germline V gene (reference sequence): LGHDT, YNNKEL. The CDR3 has 17 amino acids, counting the end cysteine and phenylalanine. Only CDR3 DNA remains: 51 bases, in frame from the first base. This sample's time point label indicates: baseline before first vaccination. Vaccinee samples came from UK trials COV001 and COV002, including a single-blind randomized controlled phase 2/3 trial of AZD1222 (ChAdOx1 nCoV-19) in healthy adults. For TCRbeta chain sequencing, PBMC samples were collected from trial participants at day 0 and at day 28 after the second dose. The CDR3 regions of human TCRbeta chains were analyzed by immunosequencing. The study's own analysis went as follows. Repertoire TCRs were matched against a reference library of SARS-CoV-2-specific TCRs generated with the MIRA antigen-specificity platform. Breadth meant the fraction of unique TCRs that were SARS-CoV-2-associated, whereas depth meant the fraction of total T cells that were SARS-CoV-2-associated. Using the MIRA data, each spike-specific TCR was assigned both to the spike region to which the TCR was reactive and to a CD4 or CD8 class. Log10-transformed breadth and depth values were compared by one-way ANOVA with Sidak's multiple comparisons tests. This is the immuneACCESS table as TCRdb keeps it, with only in-frame sequences that have V and J called. A part of the clones is gone; compared with another copy, unresolved V genes explain less than half, and the rest is unexplained. V and J calls and clone size are given by that table; D and trimming were obtained from the DNA. Within this sample are tens of thousands of clones, with roughly nine tenths of them counted one time only. 17% of the sample goes to the ten largest clones.

In the case of this clone: The antigen it binds to is not known. No quality values exist for individual bases; no much larger clone is one base distant.

Beyond this particular receptor, the publication reports: Reportedly, almost half of the unique spike-specific TCRs recognized epitopes lying outside the regions that are mutated in the B.1.351 and B.1.1.7 variants. No day 14 peak-response samples were available, so repertoires were characterized only after the peak T cell response. Participants were mostly white British, with more females than males. The authors suggested clonal diversity may have been underestimated. Conclusions about previously exposed vaccinees were limited because only six or seven AZD1222 recipients were SARS-CoV-2 seropositive at baseline. Vaccine-associated CD4 TCRs spanned the whole spike protein, with dominant responses in regions 160-218 and 743-854. In the small 56-69-year group, the increase in depth fell short of significance, most likely because of low power. After two AZD1222 doses, both the breadth and the depth of spike-specific TCRs were significantly higher than at day 0 and than in MenACWY recipients.

The source of this sequence is an adult in good health. The chain is made from TRBV3-1 (or the pseudogene TRBV3-2) and TRBJ1-2; possibly the D gene is TRBD1, per 6 matching bases. The specimen was peripheral blood, collected on day 0 of AZD1222 vaccination. CDR3 sequence: CASSQLWATGVTDGYTF. The DNA reads as follows: TGTGCCAGCAGCCAATTATGGGCGACAGGCGTAACTGATGGCTACACCTTC.